These 6 T cell receptor beta chains were all obtained from the same sample, sequenced in a study of T cell changes during pregnancy in multiple sclerosis. Repertoires were generated with immunoSEQ multiplex PCR, while TCRdb's copy carries only in-frame clones and drops some. This table has 54,000 or so clones, around 93% appearing once. The sequences come from CD4+ T cells from peripheral blood mononuclear cells, collected before pregnancy. Every receptor here comes from a female donor with multiple sclerosis, enrolled in a pregnancy study.

This chain joins TRBV25-1 and TRBJ1-5; D gene unclear. Trimming removed 4 bases at V and 4 bases at J, with 8 bases between. Looked up from germline, CDR1 is MGHDK and CDR2 is SYGVNS. The CDR3 sequence is 13 residues long. CDR3 amino acids: CASSVAGNQPQHF. The CDR3 bases are TGTGCCAGCAGTGTGGCCGGGAATCAGCCCCAGCATTTT.

The rearrangement joins TRBV19 to TRBJ2-6; D gene unclear. From germline, CDR1 is LNHDA and CDR2 SQIVND (reference sequence). The CDR3 is 14 residues long. V dropped 3 bases and J dropped 1 base, with 4 bases sitting between them. The CDR3 here is CASSIQSGANVLTF. The CDR3 DNA reads TGTGCCAGTAGTATCCAGTCTGGGGCCAACGTCCTGACTTTC.

The J gene is TRBJ2-5, the V gene TRBV5-4; 7 bases are a match to TRBD2. J lost 4 bases, V lost 3 bases, and 9 bases had no gene match. CDR3 length: 15 amino acids. Germline V CDR1 and CDR2: SGHNT, YYREEE (reference sequence). The CDR3 nucleotides are TGTGCCAGCAGCTCAGGGACTACCTTGGGAGAGACCCAGTACTTC. This encodes CASSSGTTLGETQYF.

This clone was observed once. The chain is built from TRBV28 and TRBJ2-2; the D gene is possibly TRBD1 (5 bases). Trimming removed 6 bases from V and 2 bases from J, with 7 bases in between. The CDR3 contains 13 residues. Germline loops: CDR1 MDHEN, CDR2 SYDVKM. CDR3 loop: CASRTGNTGELFF. CDR3 DNA sequence: TGTGCCAGCAGAACAGGAAACACCGGGGAGCTGTTTTTT.

This chain uses TRBV7-2 with TRBJ1-2, with a weak D call TRBD1 (5 bases). The V and J ends lost 1 base and 4 bases respectively, with 10 bases between them. Germline V gives CDR1 SGHTA, CDR2 FQGNSA. This CDR3 comprises 14 residues. The CDR3 is CASSLGTQSYGYTF. CDR3 bases: TGTGCCAGCAGCTTAGGGACACAAAGCTATGGCTACACCTTC.

This clone was seen only once. The rearrangement links TRBV27 to TRBJ2-2, with TRBD2 as a possible D gene (6 bases). Per germline, CDR1 MNHEY and CDR2 SMNVEV (reference sequence). Trimming shortened V by 6 bases and J by 4 bases, and 15 bases separated the two germline ends. CDR3 length: 15 amino acids. CDR3 residues: CASRIQVGGTGELFF. DNA of the CDR3: TGTGCCAGCAGAATCCAAGTGGGAGGCACCGGGGAGCTGTTTTTT.